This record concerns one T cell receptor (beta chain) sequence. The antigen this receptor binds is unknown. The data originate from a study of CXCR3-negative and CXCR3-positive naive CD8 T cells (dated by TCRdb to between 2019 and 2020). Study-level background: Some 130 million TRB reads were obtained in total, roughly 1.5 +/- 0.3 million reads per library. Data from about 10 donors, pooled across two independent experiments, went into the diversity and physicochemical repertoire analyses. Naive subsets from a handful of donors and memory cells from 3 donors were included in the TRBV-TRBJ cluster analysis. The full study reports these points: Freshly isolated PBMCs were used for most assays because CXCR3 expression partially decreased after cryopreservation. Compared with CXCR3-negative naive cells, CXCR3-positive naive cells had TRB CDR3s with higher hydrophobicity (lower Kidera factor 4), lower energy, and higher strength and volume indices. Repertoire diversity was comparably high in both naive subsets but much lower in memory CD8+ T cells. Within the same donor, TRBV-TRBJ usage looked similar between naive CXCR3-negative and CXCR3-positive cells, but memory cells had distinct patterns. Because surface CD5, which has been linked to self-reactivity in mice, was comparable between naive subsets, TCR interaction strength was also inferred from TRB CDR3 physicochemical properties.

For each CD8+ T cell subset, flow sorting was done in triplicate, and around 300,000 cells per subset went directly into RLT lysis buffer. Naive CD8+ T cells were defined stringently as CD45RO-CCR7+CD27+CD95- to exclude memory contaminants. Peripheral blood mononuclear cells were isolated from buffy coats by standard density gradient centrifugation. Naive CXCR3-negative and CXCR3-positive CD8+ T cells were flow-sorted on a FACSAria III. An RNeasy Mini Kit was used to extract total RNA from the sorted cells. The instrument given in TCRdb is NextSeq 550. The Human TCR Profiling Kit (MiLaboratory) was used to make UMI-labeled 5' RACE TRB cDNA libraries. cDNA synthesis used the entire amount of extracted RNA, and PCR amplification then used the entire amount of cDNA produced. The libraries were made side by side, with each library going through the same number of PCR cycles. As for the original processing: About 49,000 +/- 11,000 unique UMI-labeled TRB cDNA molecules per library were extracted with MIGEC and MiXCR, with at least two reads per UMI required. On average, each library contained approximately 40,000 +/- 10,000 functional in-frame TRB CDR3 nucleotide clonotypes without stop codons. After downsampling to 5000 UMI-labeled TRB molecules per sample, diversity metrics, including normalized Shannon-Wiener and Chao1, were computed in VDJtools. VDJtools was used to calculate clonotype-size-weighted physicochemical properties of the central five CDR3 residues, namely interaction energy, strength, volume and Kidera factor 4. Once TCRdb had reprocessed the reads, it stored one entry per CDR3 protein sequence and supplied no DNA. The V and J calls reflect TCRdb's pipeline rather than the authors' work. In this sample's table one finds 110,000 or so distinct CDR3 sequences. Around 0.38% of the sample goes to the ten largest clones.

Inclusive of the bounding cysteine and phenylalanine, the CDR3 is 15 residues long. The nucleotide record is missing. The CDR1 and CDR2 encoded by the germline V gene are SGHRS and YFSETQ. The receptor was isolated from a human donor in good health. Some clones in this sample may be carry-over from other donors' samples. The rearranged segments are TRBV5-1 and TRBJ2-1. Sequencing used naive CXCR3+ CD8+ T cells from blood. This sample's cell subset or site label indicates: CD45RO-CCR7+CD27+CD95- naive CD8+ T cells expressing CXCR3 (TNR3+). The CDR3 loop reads CASSLGQSSYNEQFF.